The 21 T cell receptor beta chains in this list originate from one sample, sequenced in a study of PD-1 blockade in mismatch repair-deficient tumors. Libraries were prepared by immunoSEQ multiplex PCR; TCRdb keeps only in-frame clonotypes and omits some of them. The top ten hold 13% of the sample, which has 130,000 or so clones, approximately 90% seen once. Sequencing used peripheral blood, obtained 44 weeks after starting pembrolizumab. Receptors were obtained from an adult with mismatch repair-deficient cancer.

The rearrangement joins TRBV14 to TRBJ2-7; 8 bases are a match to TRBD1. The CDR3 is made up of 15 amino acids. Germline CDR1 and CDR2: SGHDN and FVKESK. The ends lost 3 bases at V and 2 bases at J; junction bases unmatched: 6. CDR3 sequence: CASSHTGTGAYEQYF. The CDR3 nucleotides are TGTGCCAGCAGCCATACCGGGACAGGAGCCTACGAGCAGTACTTC.

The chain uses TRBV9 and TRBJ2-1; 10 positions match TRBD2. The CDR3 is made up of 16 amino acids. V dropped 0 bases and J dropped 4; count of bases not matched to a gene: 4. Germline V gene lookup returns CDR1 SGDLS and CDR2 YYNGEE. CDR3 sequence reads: CASSVGSSGSYNEQFF. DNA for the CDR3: TGTGCCAGCAGCGTAGGGTCTAGCGGGAGTTACAATGAGCAGTTCTTC.

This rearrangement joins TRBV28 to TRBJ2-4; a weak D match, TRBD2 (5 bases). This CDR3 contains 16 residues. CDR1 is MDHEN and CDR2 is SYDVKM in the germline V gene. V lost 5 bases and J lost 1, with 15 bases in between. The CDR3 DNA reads TGTGCCAGCAGTGAGGACTCAGACCGGGCCAAAAACATTCAGTACTTC. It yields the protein CASSEDSDRAKNIQYF.

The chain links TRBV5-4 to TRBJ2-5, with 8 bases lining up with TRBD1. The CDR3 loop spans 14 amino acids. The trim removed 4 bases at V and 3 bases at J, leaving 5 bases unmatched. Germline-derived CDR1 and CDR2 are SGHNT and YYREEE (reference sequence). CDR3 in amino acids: CASSRPTGEETQYF. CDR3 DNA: TGTGCCAGCAGCCGCCCGACAGGGGAAGAGACCCAGTACTTC. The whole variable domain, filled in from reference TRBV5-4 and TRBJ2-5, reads ETGVTQSPTHLIKTRGQQVTLRCSSQSGHNTVSWYQQALGQGPQFIFQYYREEENGRGNFPPRFSGLQFPNYSSELNVNALELDDSALYLCASSRPTGEETQYFGPGTRLLVL.

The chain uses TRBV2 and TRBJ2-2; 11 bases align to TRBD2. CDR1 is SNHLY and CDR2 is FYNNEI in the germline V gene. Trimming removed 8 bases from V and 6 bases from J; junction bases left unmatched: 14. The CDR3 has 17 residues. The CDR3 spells CASSFSSGRPSAGELFF. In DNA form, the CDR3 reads TGTGCCAGCTCGTTTTCTAGCGGGAGGCCATCCGCCGGGGAGCTGTTTTTT. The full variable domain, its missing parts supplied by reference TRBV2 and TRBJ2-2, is EPEVTQTPSHQVTQMGQEVILRCVPISNHLYFYWYRQILGQKVEFLVSFYNNEISEKSEIFDDQFSVERPDGSNFTLKIRSTKLEDSAMYFCASSFSSGRPSAGELFFGEGSRLTVL.

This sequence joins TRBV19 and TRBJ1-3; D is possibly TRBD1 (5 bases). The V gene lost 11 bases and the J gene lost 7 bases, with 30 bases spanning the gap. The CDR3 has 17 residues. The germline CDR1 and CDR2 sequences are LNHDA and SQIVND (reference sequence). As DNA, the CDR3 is TGTGCCGTGGACCCTTCCGGGACGGGCCACCCCGGGAACACCATATATTTT. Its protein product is CAVDPSGTGHPGNTIYF.

The CDR3 DNA reads TGTGCCAGTAGTATAATGGCAGTCTATGGTGGAGCTAATGAAAAACTGTTTTTT. Protein: CASSIMAVYGGANEKLFF. J is TRBJ1-4 and V is TRBV19; no clear D. Germline CDR1 reads LNHDA; CDR2 reads SQIVND (reference sequence). V shed 2 bases and J shed 3 bases, with 19 bases lying between them. The CDR3 sequence is 18 residues long.

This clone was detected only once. The CDR3 DNA is TGTGCCAGCAGACCGGGACTAGCGGGAGTGGGGGATACGCAGTATTTT. Its protein product is CASRPGLAGVGDTQYF. This chain links TRBV7-9 with TRBJ2-3, with TRBD2 matching 14 bases. Germline V gene sequence: CDR1 SEHNR, CDR2 FQNEAQ (reference sequence). The CDR3 sequence is 16 residues long. The trim removed 6 bases at V and 6 bases at J, leaving 8 bases unmatched.

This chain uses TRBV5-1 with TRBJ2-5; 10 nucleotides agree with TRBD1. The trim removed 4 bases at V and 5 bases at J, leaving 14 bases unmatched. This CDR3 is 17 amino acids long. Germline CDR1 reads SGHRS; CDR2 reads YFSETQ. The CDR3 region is CASSLATWTGGEETQYF. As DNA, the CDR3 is TGCGCCAGCAGCCTAGCCACTTGGACAGGGGGGGAGGAGACCCAGTACTTC.

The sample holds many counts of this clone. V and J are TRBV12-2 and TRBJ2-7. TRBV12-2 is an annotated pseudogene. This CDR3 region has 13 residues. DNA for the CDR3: TGTGCAAGTCGCTTAGTTTCTCAATACGAGCAGTACTTC. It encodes CASRLVSQYEQYF.

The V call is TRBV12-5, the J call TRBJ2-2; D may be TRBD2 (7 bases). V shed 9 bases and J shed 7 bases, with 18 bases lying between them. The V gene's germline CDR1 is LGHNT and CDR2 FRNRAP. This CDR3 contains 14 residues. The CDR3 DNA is TGTGCTAGCACCCGCGGGGGCGCGGACGGGGAGCTGTTTTTT. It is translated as CASTRGGADGELFF.

The CDR3 nucleotides read TGTGCCAGCTCACCACCTAACACAGATACGCAGTATTTT. It is translated as CASSPPNTDTQYF. The rearrangement uses TRBV18 and TRBJ2-3; D remains ambiguous. Trimming left V 0 bases short and J 2 bases short, with 3 bases between. Germline CDR1 and CDR2: KGHSH and LQKENI. CDR3 size: 13 residues.

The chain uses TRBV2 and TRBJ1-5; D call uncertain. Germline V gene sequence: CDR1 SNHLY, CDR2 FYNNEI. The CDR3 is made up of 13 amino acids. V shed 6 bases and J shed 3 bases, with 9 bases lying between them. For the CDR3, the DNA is TGTGCCAGCAGAAGCTCTAACAATCAGCCCCAGCATTTT. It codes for CASRSSNNQPQHF. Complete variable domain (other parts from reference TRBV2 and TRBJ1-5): EPEVTQTPSHQVTQMGQEVILRCVPISNHLYFYWYRQILGQKVEFLVSFYNNEISEKSEIFDDQFSVERPDGSNFTLKIRSTKLEDSAMYFCASRSSNNQPQHFGDGTRLSIL.

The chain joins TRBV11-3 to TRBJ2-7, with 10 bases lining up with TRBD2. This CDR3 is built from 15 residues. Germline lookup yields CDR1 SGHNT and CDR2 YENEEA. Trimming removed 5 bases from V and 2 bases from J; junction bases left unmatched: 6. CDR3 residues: CASSQLAGGPYEQYF. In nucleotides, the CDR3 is TGTGCCAGCAGCCAGTTAGCGGGAGGACCCTACGAGCAGTACTTC.

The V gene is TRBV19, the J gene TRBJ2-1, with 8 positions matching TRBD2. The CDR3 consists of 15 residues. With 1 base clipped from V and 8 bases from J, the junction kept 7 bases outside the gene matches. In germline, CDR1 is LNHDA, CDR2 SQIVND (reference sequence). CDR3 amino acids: CASSIAGGGFDEQFF. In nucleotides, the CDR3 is TGTGCCAGTAGTATAGCGGGAGGGGGATTCGATGAGCAGTTCTTC. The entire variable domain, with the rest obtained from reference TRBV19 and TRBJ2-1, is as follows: DGGITQSPKYLFRKEGQNVTLSCEQNLNHDAMYWYRQDPGQGLRLIYYSQIVNDFQKGDIAEGYSVSREKKESFPLTVTSAQKNPTAFYLCASSIAGGGFDEQFFGPGTRLTVL.

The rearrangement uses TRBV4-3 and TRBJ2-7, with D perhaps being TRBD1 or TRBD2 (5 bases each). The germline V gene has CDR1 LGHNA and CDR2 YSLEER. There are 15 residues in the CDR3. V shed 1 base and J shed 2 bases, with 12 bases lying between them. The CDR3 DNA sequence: TGCGCCAGCAGCCAAGTACTAGGGGAGACCTACGAGCAGTACTTC. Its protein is CASSQVLGETYEQYF.

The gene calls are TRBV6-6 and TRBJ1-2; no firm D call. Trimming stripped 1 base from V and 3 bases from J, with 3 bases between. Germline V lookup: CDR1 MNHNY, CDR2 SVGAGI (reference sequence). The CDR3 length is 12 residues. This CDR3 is CASSYWDYGYTF. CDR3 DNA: TGTGCCAGCAGTTACTGGGACTATGGCTACACCTTC.

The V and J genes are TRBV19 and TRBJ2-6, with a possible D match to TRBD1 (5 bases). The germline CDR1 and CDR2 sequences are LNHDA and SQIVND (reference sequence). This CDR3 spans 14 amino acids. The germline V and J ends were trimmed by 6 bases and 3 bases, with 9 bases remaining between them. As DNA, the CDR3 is TGTGCCAGTAGGCCCAGGGTTGGGGCCAACGTCCTGACTTTC. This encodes CASRPRVGANVLTF.

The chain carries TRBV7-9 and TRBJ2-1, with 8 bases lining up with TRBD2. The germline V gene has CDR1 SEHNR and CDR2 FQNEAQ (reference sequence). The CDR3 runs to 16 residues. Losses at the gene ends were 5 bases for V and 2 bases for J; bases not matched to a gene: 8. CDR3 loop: CASSRISGATYNEQFF. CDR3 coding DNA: TGTGCCAGCAGCCGAATTAGCGGGGCGACCTACAATGAGCAGTTCTTC.

CDR3 loop: CASSQRGQIVSDTQYF. The CDR3 region has the DNA TGCGCCAGCAGCCAGCGGGGGCAGATAGTCTCAGATACGCAGTATTTT. The V and J genes are TRBV4-1 and TRBJ2-3; a possible D gene is TRBD2 (7 bases). This CDR3 has 16 residues. Germline lookup yields CDR1 MGHRA and CDR2 YSYEKL. V lost 3 bases, J lost 4 bases, and 17 bases lay in between.

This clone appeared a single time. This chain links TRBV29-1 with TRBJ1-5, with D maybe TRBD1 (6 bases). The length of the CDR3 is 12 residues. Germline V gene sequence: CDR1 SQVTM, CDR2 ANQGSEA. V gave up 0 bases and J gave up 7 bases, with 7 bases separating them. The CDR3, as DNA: TGCAGCGTTGAAGAACAGGGACAGCCCCAGCATTTT. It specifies CSVEEQGQPQHF. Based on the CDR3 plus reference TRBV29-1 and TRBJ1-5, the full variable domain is SAVISQKPSRDICQRGTSLTIQCQVDSQVTMMFWYRQQPGQSLTLIATANQGSEATYESGFVIDKFPISRPNLTFSTLTVSNMSPEDSSIYLCSVEEQGQPQHFGDGTRLSIL.